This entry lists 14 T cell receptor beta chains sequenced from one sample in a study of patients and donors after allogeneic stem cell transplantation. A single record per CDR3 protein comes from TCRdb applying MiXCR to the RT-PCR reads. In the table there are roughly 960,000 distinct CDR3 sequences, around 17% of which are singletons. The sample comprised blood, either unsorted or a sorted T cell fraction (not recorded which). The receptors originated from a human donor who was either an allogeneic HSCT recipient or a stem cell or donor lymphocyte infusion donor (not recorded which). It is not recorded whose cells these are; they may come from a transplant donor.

DNA of the CDR3: TGCAGCGTGAGAACCTACGAGCAGTACTTC. Residues: CSVRTYEQYF. This chain links TRBV29-1 with TRBJ2-7; D is ambiguous. CDR1 is SQVTM, CDR2 ANQGSEA, per germline. The V gene lost 6 bases and the J gene lost 2 bases, with 5 bases spanning the gap. The CDR3 sequence is 10 residues long.

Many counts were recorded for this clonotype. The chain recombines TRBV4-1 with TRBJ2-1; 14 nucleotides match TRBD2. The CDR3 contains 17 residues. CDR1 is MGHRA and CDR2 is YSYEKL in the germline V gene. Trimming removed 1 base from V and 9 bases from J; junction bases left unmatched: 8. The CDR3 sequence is CASSQGGLAGDYSEQFF. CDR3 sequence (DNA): TGCGCCAGCAGCCAAGGGGGACTAGCGGGAGATTATAGTGAGCAGTTCTTC.

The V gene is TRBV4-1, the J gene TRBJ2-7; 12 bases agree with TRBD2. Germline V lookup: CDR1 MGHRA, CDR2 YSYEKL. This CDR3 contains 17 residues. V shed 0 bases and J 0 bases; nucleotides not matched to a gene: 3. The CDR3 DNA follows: TGCGCCAGCAGCCAAGAATGGACTAGCGGGAACTCCTACGAGCAGTACTTC. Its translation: CASSQEWTSGNSYEQYF.

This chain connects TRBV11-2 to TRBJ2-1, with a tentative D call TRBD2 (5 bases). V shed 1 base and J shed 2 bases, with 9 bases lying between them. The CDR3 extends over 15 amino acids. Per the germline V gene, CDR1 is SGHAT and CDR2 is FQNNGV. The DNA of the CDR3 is TGTGCCAGCAGCTTAGGACTAAACCCCTACAATGAGCAGTTCTTC. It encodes CASSLGLNPYNEQFF.

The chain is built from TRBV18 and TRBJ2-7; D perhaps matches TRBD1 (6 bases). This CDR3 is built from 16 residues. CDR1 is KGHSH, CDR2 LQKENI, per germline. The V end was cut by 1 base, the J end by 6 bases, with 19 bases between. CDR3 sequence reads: CASSPRRDTPSVEQYF. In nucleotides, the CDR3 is TGTGCCAGCTCACCACGACGGGACACCCCCTCTGTCGAGCAGTACTTC.

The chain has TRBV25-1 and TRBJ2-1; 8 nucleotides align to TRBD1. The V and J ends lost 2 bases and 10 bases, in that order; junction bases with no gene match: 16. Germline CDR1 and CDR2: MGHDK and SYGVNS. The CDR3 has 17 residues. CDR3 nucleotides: TGTGCCAGCAGTGAAATTTTCAGGACAGGGCTGTCGGAAGAGCAGTTCTTC. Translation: CASSEIFRTGLSEEQFF.

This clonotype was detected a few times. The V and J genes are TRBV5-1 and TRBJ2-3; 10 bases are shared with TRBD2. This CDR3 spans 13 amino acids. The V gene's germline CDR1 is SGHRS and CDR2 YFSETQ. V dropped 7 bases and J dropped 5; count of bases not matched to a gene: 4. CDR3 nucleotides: TGCGCCAGCCACCTAGCGGGGGAAGATACGCAGTATTTT. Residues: CASHLAGEDTQYF.

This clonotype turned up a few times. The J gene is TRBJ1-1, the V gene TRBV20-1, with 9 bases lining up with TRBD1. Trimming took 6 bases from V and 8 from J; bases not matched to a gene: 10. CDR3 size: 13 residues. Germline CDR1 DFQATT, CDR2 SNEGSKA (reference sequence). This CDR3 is CSAPTGTGKEAFF. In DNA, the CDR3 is TGCAGTGCCCCAACCGGGACAGGGAAGGAAGCTTTCTTT.

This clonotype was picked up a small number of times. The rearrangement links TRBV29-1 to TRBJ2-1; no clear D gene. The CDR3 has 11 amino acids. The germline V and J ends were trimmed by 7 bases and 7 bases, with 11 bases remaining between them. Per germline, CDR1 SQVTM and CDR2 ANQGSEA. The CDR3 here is CSALSLNEQFF. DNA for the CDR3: TGCAGCGCCCTCAGCCTGAATGAGCAGTTCTTC.

The CDR3 nucleotides are TGTGCCAGCAGCCAAGTCGGGAGGGGACGCACAGATACGCAGTATTTT. Protein sequence: CASSQVGRGRTDTQYF. This chain uses TRBV27 with TRBJ2-3; TRBD2 matches at 8 bases. This CDR3 region has 16 residues. The V segment lost 6 bases and the J segment 1 base; nucleotides outside the gene matches: 9. The germline gives CDR1 MNHEY, CDR2 SMNVEV (reference sequence).

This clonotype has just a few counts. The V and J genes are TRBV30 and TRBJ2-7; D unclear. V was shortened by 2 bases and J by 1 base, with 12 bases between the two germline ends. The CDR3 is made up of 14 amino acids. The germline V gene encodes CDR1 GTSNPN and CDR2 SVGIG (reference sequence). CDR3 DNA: TGTGCCTGGAGTAAAGGCTGGCGGTCCTACGAGCAGTACTTC. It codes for CAWSKGWRSYEQYF. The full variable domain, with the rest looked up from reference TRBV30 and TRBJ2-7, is SQTIHQWPATLVQPVGSPLSLECTVEGTSNPNLYWYRQAAGRGLQLLFYSVGIGQISSEVPQNLSASRPQDRQFILSSKKLLLSDSGFYLCAWSKGWRSYEQYFGPGTRLTVT.

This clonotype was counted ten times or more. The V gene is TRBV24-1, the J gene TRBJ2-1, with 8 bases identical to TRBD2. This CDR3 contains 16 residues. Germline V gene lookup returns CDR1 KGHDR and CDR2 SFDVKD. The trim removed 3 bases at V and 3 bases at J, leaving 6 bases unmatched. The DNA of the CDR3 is TGTGCCACCAGTGATCTGTCCGGGGGGGGCTACAATGAGCAGTTCTTC. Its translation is CATSDLSGGGYNEQFF.

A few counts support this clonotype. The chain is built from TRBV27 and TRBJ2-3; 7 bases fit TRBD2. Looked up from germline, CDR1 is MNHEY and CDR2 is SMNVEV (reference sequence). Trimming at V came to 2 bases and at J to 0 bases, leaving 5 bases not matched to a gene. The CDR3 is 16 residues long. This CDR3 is CASSLGASGSTDTQYF. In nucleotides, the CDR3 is TGTGCCAGCAGTTTAGGGGCTAGCGGTAGCACAGATACGCAGTATTTT.

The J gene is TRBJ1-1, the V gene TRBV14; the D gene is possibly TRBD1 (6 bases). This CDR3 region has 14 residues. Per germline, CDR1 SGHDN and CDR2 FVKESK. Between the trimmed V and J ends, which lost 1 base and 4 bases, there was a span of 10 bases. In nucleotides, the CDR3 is TGTGCCAGCAGCCAAGCGGAGGGGGTCACTGAAGCTTTCTTT. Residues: CASSQAEGVTEAFF.